This note documents a single TCR beta chain sequence. CD4+ cells underwent separation, giving CD45RA+ naive and CD45RA-negative memory subsets. The repertoire was sequenced with immunoSEQ multiplex PCR; TCRdb's copy has only in-frame clones and lacks some. Altogether approximately 2.1 million clones are present, 90% to 95% being singletons, with the ten largest covering about 0.41%. The ends lost 3 bases at V and 6 bases at J; junction bases unmatched: 7. Germline V gene sequence: CDR1 SQVTM, CDR2 ANQGSEA. CDR3 length: 13 amino acids. The data were obtained in a study of shared clonotypes between healthy human individuals.

The sequencing sample was made of naive CD4+ T cells from PBMCs. The subset is: CD45RA+ positively selected. The V and J genes are TRBV29-1 and TRBJ1-1; 7 bases map to TRBD1. The receptor was isolated from a young man in good health. Some clones in this sample may be carry-over from other donors' samples. The CDR3 here is CSVDSQGVAEAFF. The CDR3 DNA reads as TGCAGCGTTGATAGTCAGGGGGTCGCTGAAGCTTTCTTT.